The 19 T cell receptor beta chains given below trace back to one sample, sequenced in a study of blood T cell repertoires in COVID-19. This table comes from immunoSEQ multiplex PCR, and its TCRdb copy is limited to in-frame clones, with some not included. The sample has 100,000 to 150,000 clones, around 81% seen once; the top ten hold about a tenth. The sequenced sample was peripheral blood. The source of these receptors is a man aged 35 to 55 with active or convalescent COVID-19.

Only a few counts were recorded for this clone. The CDR3 sequence: CASTISGGASDTQYF. The CDR3 region has the DNA TGTGCCAGCACCATTAGCGGGGGGGCATCTGATACGCAGTATTTT. V and J are TRBV7-9 and TRBJ2-3; 11 nucleotides agree with TRBD2. The CDR3 loop spans 15 amino acids. Germline lookup yields CDR1 SEHNR and CDR2 FQNEAQ (reference sequence). V shed 7 bases, J shed 6 bases, and the junction held 9 bases outside the gene matches.

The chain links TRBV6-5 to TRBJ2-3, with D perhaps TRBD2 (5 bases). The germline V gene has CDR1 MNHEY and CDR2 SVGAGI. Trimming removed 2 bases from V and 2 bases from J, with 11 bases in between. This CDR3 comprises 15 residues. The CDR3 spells CASSYGSGFTDTQYF. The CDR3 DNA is TGTGCCAGCAGTTACGGGAGCGGATTCACAGATACGCAGTATTTT.

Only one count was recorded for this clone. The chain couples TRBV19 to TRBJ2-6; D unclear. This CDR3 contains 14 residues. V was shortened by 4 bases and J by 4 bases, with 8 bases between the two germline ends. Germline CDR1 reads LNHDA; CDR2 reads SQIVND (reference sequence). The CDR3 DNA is TGTGCCAGTAGTAGGGCAACAGGGGCCAACGTCCTGACTTTC. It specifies CASSRATGANVLTF.

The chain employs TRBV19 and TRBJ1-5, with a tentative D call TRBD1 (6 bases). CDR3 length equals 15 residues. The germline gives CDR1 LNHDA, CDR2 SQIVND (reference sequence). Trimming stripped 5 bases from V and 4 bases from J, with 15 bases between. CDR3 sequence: CASSLGPGANQPQHF. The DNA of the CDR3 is TGTGCCAGTAGTCTGGGGCCAGGGGCGAATCAGCCCCAGCATTTT.

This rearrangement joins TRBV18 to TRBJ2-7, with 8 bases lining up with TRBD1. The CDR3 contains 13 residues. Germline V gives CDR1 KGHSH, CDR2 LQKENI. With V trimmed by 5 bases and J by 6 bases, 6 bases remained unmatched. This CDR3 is CASSGAGGFEQYF. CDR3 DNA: TGTGCCAGCTCAGGAGCAGGGGGCTTCGAGCAGTACTTC.

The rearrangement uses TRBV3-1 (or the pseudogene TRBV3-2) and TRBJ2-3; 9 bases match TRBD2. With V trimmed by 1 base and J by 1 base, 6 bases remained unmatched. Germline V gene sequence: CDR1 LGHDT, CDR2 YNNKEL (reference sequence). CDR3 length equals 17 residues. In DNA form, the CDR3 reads TGTGCCAGCAGCCAAGTTCCAGCGGGGGGTCGCACAGATACGCAGTATTTT. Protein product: CASSQVPAGGRTDTQYF.

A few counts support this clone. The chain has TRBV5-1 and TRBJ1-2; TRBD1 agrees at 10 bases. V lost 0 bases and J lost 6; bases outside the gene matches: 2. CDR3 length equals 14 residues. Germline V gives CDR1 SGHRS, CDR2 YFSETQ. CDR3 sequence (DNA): TGCGCCAGCAGCTTGGGACAGGGGGCGGATGGCTACACCTTC. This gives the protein CASSLGQGADGYTF.

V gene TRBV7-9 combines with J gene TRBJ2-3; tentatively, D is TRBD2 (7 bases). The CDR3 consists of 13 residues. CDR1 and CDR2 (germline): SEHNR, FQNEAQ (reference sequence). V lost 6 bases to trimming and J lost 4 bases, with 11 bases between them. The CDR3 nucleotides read TGTGCCAGCAGACGAGGGGGGGCAGATACGCAGTATTTT. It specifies CASRRGGADTQYF. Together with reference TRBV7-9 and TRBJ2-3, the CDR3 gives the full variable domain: DTGVSQNPRHKITKRGQNVTFRCDPISEHNRLYWYRQTLGQGPEFLTYFQNEAQLEKSRLLSDRFSAERPKGSFSTLEIQRTEQGDSAMYLCASRRGGADTQYFGPGTRLTVL.

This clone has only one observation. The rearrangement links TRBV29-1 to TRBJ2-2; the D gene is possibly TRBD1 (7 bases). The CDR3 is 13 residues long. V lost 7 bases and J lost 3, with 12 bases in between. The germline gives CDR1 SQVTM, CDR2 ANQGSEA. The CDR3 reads CSGGDSDTGELFF. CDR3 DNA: TGCAGCGGGGGGGACAGTGACACCGGGGAGCTGTTTTTT.

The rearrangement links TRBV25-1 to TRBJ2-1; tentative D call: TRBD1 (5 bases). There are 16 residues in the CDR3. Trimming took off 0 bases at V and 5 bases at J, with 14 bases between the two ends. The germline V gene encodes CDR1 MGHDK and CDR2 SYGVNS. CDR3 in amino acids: CASSEYGQGQNNEQFF. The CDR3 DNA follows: TGTGCCAGCAGTGAATATGGGCAGGGTCAGAACAATGAGCAGTTCTTC.

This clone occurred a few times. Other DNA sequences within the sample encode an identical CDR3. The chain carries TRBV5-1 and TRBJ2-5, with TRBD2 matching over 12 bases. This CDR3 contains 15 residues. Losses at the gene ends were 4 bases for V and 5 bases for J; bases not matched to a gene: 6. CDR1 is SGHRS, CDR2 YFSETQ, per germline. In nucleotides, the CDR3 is TGCGCCAGCAGCCCTAGCGGGGGGGCAGGGGAGACCCAGTACTTC. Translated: CASSPSGGAGETQYF.

DNA for the CDR3: TGTGCCAGCAGCCCCGCGGGGCAGGTTAATAATTCACCCCTCCACTTT. It is translated as CASSPAGQVNNSPLHF. The rearrangement links TRBV3-1 (or the pseudogene TRBV3-2) to TRBJ1-6, with a tentative D call TRBD1 (5 bases). The length of the CDR3 is 16 residues. CDR1 is LGHDT and CDR2 is YNNKEL in the germline V gene (reference sequence). V lost 4 bases, J lost 5 bases, and 15 bases lay in between.

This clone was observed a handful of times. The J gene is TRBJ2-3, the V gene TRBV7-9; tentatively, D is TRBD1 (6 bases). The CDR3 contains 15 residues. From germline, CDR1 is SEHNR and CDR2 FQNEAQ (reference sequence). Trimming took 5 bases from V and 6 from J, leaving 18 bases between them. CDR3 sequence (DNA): TGTGCCAGCAGCCCCAGACAGGAGCTTTGGGATACGCAGTATTTT. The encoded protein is CASSPRQELWDTQYF.

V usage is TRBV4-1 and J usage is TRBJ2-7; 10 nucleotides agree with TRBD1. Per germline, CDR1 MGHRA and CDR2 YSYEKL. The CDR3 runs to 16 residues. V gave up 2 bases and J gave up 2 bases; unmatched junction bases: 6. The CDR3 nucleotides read TGCGCCAGCAGCCAATTGACAGGGGGCGCGACCTACGAGCAGTACTTC. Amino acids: CASSQLTGGATYEQYF.

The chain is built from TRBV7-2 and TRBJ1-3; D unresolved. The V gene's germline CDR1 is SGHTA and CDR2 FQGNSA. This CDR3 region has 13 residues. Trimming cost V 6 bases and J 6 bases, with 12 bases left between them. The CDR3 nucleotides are TGTGCCAGCAGTAATCGAGAAGAAAACACCATATATTTT. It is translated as CASSNREENTIYF.

The CDR3 nucleotides read TGTGCCAGCAGCCCGCCGGGACAGGTGACCGGGGAGCTGTTTTTT. Translating gives CASSPPGQVTGELFF. J is TRBJ2-2 and V is TRBV5-4; 8 bases agree with TRBD1. The germline gives CDR1 SGHNT, CDR2 YYREEE (reference sequence). The CDR3 has 15 amino acids. Trimming at V came to 4 bases and at J to 5 bases, leaving 7 bases not matched to a gene. The entire variable domain, with the rest obtained from reference TRBV5-4 and TRBJ2-2, is as follows: ETGVTQSPTHLIKTRGQQVTLRCSSQSGHNTVSWYQQALGQGPQFIFQYYREEENGRGNFPPRFSGLQFPNYSSELNVNALELDDSALYLCASSPPGQVTGELFFGEGSRLTVL.

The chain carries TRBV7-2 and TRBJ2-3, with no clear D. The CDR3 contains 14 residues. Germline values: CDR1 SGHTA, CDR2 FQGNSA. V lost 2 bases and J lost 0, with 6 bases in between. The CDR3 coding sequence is TGTGCCAGCAGCTTAACCAGAAGCACAGATACGCAGTATTTT. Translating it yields CASSLTRSTDTQYF.

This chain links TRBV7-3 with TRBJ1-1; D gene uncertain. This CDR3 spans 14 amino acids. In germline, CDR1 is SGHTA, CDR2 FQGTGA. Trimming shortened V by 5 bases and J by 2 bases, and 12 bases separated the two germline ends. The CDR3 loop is CASSLSGINTEAFF. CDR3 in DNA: TGTGCCAGCAGCCTATCCGGGATTAACACTGAAGCTTTCTTT.

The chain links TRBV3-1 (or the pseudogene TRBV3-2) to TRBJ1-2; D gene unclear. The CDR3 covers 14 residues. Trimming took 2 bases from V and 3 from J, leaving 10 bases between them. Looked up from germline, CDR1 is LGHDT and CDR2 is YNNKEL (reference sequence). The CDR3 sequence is CASSQLRQHYGYTF. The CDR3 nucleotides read TGTGCCAGCAGCCAATTGAGGCAGCACTATGGCTACACCTTC.